Following are 5 T cell receptor beta chains from one sample sequenced in a study of blood T cell repertoires in COVID-19. Measured with immunoSEQ multiplex PCR; TCRdb has only the in-frame clones, and not every one. The profile shows some 270,000 clones, around 88% of them singletons. The specimen was peripheral blood. The receptors were sampled from a woman older than 75 with COVID-19, enrolled during active disease.

V is TRBV28 and J is TRBJ1-5; a weak D match, TRBD1 (6 bases). CDR3 length: 17 amino acids. The V gene lost 6 bases and the J gene lost 0 bases, with 18 bases spanning the gap. The germline CDR1 and CDR2 sequences are MDHEN and SYDVKM. The CDR3 is CASRSTTGLSSNQPQHF. CDR3 DNA: TGTGCCAGCAGGAGTACGACAGGTCTATCTAGCAATCAGCCCCAGCATTTT.

The CDR3 sequence: CASSPNSLLNYGYTF. Here the CDR3 DNA reads TGTGCCAGCAGTCCAAACTCCTTGCTGAACTATGGCTACACCTTC. The chain employs TRBV6-4 and TRBJ1-2; unclear D gene. The CDR3 runs 15 residues. Germline V gene sequence: CDR1 MRHNA, CDR2 SNTAGT. V lost 5 bases and J lost 2, with 15 bases in between.

The chain employs TRBV5-1 and TRBJ2-7; 7 nucleotides match TRBD1. V lost 4 bases and J lost 5; bases outside the gene matches: 6. CDR3 length: 13 amino acids. From germline, CDR1 is SGHRS and CDR2 YFSETQ. CDR3 coding DNA: TGCGCCAGCAGCGTTGGCAGGGGGAACGAGCAGTACTTC. Its protein product is CASSVGRGNEQYF. The variable domain in full, completed from reference TRBV5-1 and TRBJ2-7, reads KAGVTQTPRYLIKTRGQQVTLSCSPISGHRSVSWYQQTPGQGLQFLFEYFSETQRNKGNFPGRFSGRQFSNSRSEMNVSTLELGDSALYLCASSVGRGNEQYFGPGTRLTVT.

The rearrangement joins TRBV18 to TRBJ2-7, with D tentatively TRBD1 (5 bases). Between the trimmed V and J ends, which lost 3 bases and 0 bases, there was a span of 9 bases. Germline CDR1 KGHSH, CDR2 LQKENI. The CDR3 covers 14 residues. The DNA of the CDR3 is TGTGCCAGCTCACCCCAGGGTTCCTCCTACGAGCAGTACGTC. Protein sequence: CASSPQGSSYEQYV.

This chain links TRBV6-1 with TRBJ2-2; 10 bases are a match to TRBD2. The CDR3 has 18 amino acids. The germline V gene encodes CDR1 MNHNS and CDR2 SASEGT. V gave up 1 base and J gave up 5 bases; unmatched junction bases: 10. In DNA, the CDR3 is TGTGCCAGCAGTGAAGTAAGAAGCGGGGGGGCCCGGACCGGGGAGCTGTTTTTT. The encoded protein is CASSEVRSGGARTGELFF.